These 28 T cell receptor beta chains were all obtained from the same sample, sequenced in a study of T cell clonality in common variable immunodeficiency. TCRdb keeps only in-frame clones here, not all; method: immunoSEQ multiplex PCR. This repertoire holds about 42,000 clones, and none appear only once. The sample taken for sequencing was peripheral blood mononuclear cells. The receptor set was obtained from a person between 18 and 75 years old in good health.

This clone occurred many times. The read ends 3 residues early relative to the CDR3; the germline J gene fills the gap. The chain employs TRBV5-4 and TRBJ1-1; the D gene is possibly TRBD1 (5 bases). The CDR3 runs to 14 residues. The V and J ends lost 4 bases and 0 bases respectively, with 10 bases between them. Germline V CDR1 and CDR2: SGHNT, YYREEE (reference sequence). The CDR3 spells CASSRLGVNTEAFF. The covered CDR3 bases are TGTGCCAGCAGCCGACTAGGGGTGAACACTGAA.

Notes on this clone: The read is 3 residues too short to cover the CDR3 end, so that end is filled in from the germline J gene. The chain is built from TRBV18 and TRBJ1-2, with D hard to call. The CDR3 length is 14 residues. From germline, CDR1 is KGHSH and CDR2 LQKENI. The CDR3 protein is CASSSTGYYNEYTF. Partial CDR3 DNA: TGTGCCAGCTCATCAACGGGGTACTACAATGAA.

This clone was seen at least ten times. The CDR3 sequence: CSVEGLFNTEAFF. The covered CDR3 bases are TGCAGCGTTGAAGGACTTTTTAACACTGAA. The V gene is TRBV29-1, the J gene TRBJ1-1; D remains ambiguous. The read terminates 3 residues before the CDR3 end, so the remaining end is supplied by the germline J gene. Germline CDR1 is SQVTM and CDR2 is ANQGSEA. Trimming stripped 1 base from V and 2 bases from J, with 8 bases between. CDR3 length equals 13 residues.

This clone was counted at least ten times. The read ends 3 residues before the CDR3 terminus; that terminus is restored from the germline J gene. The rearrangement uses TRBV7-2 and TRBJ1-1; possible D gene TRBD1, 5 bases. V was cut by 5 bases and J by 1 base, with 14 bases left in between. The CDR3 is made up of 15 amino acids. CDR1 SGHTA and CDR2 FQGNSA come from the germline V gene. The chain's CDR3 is CASSLQGRANTEAFF. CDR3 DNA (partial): TGTGCCAGCAGCCTTCAGGGCAGGGCGAACACTGAA.

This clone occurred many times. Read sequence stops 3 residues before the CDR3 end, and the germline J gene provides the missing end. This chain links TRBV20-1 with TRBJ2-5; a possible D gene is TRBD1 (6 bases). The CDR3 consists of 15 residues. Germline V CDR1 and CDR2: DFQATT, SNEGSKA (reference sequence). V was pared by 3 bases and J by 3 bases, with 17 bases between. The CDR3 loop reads CSARAGVAQKETQYF. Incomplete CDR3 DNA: TGCAGTGCTAGGGCAGGGGTAGCCCAGAAAGAGACC.

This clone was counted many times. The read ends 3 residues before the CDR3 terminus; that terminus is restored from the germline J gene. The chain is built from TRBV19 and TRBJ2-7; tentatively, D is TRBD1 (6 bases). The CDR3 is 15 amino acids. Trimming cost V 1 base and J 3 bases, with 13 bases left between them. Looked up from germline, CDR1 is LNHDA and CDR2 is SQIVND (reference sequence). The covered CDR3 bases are TGTGCCAGTAGTATAGGACAGGAGCCCGGCTACGAG. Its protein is CASSIGQEPGYE. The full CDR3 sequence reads CASSIGQEPGYEQYF.

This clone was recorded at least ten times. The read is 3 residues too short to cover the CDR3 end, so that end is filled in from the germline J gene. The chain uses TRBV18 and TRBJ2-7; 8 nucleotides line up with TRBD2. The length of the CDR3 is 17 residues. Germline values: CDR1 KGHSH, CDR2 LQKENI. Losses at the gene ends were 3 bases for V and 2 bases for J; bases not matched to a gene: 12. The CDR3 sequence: CASSPPSGSSNAYEQYF. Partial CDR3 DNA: TGTGCCAGCTCACCCCCCAGCGGGAGTTCTAACGCCTACGAG.

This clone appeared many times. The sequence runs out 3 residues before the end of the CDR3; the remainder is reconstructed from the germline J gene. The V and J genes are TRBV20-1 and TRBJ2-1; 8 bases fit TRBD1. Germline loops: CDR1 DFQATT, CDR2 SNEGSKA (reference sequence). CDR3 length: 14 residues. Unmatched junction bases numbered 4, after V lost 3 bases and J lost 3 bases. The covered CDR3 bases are TGCAGTGCTAGTCCCGGACAGGGCTACAATGAG. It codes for CSASPGQGYNE. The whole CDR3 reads CSASPGQGYNEQFF.

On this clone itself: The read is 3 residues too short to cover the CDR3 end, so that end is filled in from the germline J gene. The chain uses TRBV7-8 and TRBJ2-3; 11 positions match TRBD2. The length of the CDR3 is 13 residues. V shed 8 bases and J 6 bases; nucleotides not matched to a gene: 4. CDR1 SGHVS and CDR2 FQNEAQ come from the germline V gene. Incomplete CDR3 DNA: TGTGCCAGCGGACTAGCGGGTTCCGATACG. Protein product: CASGLAGSDT. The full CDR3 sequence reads CASGLAGSDTQYF. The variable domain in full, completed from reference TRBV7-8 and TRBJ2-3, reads GAGVSQSPRYKVAKRGQDVALRCDPISGHVSLFWYQQALGQGPEFLTYFQNEAQLDKSGLPSDRFFAERPEGSVSTLKIQRTQQEDSAVYLCASGLAGSDTQYFGPGTRLTVL.

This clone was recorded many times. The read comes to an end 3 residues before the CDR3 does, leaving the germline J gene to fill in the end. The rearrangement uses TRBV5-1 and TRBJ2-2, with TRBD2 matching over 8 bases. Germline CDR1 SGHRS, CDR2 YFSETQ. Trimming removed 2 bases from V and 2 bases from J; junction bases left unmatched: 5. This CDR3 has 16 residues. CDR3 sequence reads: CASSFLAGSNTGELFF. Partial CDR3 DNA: TGCGCCAGCAGCTTTTTAGCGGGATCAAACACCGGGGAG.

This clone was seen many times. The CDR3 loop is CAWGGTGKAFF. Partial CDR3 DNA: TGTGCCTGGGGAGGGACAGGGAAA. V usage is TRBV30 and J usage is TRBJ1-1; TRBD1 agrees at 9 bases. With the read ending 3 residues before the CDR3 end, the germline J gene is used to fill in that end. This CDR3 contains 11 residues. CDR1 GTSNPN and CDR2 SVGIG come from the germline V gene (reference sequence).

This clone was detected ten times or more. The part of the CDR3 DNA that was read is TGTGCCAGCAGCCCCTCGGGGAGGGACACCGGGGAG. Translation: CASSPSGRDTGE. The whole CDR3 is CASSPSGRDTGELFF. The V gene is TRBV7-9, the J gene TRBJ2-2, with TRBD2 matching 7 bases. The read comes to an end 3 residues before the CDR3 does, leaving the germline J gene to fill in the end. Germline V gene data show CDR1 as SEHNR and CDR2 as FQNEAQ (reference sequence). The length of the CDR3 is 15 residues. J was trimmed by 3 bases and V by 5 bases; bases with no gene match: 6.

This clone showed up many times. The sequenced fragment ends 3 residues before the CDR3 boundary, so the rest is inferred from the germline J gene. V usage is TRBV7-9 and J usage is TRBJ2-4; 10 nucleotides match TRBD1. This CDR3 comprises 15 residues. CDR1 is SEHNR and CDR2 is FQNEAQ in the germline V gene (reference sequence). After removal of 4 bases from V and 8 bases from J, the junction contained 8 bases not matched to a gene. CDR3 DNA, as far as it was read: TGTGCCAGCAGCTGGGGACAGGGGATCGGGGACATT. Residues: CASSWGQGIGDI. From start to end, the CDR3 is CASSWGQGIGDIQYF.

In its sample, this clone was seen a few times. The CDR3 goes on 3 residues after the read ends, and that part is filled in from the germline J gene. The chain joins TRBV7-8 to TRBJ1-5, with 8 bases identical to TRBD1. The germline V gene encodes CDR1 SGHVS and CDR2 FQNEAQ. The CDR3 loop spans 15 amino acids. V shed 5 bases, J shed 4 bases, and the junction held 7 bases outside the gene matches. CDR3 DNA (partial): TGTGCCAGCAGCCACGGCACAGGGGGGAATCAGCCC. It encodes CASSHGTGGNQP. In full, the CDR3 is CASSHGTGGNQPQHF.

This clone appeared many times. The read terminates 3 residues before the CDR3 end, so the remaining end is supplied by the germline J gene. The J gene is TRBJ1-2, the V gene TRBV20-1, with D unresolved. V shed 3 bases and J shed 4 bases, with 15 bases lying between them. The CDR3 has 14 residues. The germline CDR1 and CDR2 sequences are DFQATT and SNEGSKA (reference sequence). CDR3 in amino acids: CSASISRLGYGYTF. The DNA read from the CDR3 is TGCAGTGCTAGTATTTCCAGGTTGGGCTATGGC.

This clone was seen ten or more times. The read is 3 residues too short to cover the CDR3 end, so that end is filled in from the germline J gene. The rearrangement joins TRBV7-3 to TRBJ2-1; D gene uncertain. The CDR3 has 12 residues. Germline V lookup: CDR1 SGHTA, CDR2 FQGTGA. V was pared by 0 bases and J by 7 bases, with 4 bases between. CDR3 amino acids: CASSLTGNEQFF. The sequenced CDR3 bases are TGTGCCAGCAGCTTAACAGGGAATGAG.

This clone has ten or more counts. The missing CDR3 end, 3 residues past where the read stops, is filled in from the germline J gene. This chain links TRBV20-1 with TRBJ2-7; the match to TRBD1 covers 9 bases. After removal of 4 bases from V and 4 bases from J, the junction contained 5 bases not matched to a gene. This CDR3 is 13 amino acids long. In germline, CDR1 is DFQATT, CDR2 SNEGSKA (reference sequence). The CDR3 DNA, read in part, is TGCAGTGCTATACGGACAGGGGAATACGAG. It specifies CSAIRTGEYE. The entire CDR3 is CSAIRTGEYEQYF.

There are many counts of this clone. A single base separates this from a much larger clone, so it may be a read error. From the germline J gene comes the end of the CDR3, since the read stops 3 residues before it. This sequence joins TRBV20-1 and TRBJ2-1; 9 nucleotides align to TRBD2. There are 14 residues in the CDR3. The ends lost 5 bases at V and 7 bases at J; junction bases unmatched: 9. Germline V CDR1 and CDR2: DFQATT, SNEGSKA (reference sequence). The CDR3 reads CSAGLAGVGNEQFF. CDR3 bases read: TGCAGTGCTGGCTTAGCGGGAGTGGGGAATGAG.

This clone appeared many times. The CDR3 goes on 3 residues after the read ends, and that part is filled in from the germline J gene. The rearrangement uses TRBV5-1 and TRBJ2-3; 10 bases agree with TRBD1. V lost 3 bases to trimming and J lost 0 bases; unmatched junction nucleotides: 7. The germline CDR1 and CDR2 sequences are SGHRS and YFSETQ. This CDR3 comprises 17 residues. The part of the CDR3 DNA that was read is TGCGCCAGCAGCTACGGACAGGGGGGAGCTAGCACAGATACG. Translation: CASSYGQGGASTDT. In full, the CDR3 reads CASSYGQGGASTDTQYF.

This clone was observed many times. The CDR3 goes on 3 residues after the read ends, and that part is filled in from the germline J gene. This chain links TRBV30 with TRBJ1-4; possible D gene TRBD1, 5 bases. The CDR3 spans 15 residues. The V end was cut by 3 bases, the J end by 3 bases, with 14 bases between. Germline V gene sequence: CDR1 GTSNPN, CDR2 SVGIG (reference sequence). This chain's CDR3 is CAWSRVPNSNEKLFF. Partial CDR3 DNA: TGTGCCTGGAGCAGGGTTCCGAATTCTAATGAAAAA.

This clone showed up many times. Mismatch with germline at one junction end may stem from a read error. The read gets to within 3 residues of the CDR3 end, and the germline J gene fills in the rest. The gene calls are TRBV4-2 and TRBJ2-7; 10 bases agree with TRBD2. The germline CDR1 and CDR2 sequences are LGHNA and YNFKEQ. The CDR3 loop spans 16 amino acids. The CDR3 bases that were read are TGCGCCAGCAGCCAGACACTAGCGGGGCACTCCTACGAG. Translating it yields CASSQTLAGHSYE. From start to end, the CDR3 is CASSQTLAGHSYEQYF.

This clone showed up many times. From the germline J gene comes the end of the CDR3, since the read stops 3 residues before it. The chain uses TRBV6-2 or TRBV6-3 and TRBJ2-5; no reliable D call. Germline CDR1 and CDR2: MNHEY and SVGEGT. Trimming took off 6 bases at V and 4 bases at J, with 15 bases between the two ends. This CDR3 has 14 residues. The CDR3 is CASSPLLLGETQYF. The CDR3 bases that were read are TGTGCCAGCAGCCCACTCCTTCTAGGAGAGACC.

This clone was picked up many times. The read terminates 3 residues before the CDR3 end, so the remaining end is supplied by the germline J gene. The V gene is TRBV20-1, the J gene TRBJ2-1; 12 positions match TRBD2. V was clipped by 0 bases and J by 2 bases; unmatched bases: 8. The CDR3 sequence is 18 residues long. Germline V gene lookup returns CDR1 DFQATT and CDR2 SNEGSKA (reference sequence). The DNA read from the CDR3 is TGCAGTGCTAGAGATTCCAGACTAGCGGGAGCCACCTACAATGAG. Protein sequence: CSARDSRLAGATYNE. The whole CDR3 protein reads CSARDSRLAGATYNEQFF.

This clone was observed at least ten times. CDR3 bases read: TGTGCCAGCTCACCACGTTCAGGGCAGGACTATGGC. Translated: CASSPRSGQDYG. The entire CDR3 protein reads CASSPRSGQDYGYTF. V and J are TRBV18 and TRBJ1-2; D is perhaps TRBD1 (5 bases). The CDR3 end falls 3 residues outside the read, so it is completed with the germline J gene. This CDR3 contains 15 residues. Germline CDR1 reads KGHSH; CDR2 reads LQKENI. Deletions cut 1 base from V and 3 bases from J, with 12 bases between.

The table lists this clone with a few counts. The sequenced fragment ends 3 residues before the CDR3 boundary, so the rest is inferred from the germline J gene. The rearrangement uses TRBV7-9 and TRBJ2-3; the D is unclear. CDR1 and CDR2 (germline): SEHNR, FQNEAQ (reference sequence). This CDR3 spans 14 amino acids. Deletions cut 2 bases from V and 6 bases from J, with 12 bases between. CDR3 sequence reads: CASSLLHTEDTQYF. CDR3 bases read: TGTGCCAGCAGCTTACTACACACAGAGGATACG.

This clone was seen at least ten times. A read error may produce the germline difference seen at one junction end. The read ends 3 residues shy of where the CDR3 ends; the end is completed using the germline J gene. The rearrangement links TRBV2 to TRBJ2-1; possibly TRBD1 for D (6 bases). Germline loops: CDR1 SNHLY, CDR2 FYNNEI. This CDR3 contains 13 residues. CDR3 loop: CAGRDNSYNEQFF. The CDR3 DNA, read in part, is TGTGCCGGCAGGGACAACTCCTACAATGAG.

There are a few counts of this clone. The CDR3 DNA, read in part, is TGTGCCAGCAGTGATCTCGGCGGGAGGTCCGGATACGAG. Protein product: CASSDLGGRSGYE. The full CDR3 sequence reads CASSDLGGRSGYEQYF. The chain is built from TRBV2 and TRBJ2-7; TRBD2 matches 8 bases. The read terminates 3 residues before the CDR3 end, so the remaining end is supplied by the germline J gene. The V gene's germline CDR1 is SNHLY and CDR2 FYNNEI. The CDR3 has 16 residues. V gave up 3 bases and J gave up 4 bases; unmatched junction bases: 11.

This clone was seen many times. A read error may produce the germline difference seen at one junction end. The DNA read from the CDR3 is TGCAGTGCTAGAAATCGAAGGGACAGGATGAACGCTGAA. It is translated as CSARNRRDRMNAE. The CDR3 as a whole reads CSARNRRDRMNAEAFF. The chain uses TRBV20-1 and TRBJ1-1, with 8 bases matching TRBD1. The sequenced fragment ends 3 residues before the CDR3 boundary, so the rest is inferred from the germline J gene. Germline V lookup: CDR1 DFQATT, CDR2 SNEGSKA (reference sequence). The CDR3 consists of 16 residues.